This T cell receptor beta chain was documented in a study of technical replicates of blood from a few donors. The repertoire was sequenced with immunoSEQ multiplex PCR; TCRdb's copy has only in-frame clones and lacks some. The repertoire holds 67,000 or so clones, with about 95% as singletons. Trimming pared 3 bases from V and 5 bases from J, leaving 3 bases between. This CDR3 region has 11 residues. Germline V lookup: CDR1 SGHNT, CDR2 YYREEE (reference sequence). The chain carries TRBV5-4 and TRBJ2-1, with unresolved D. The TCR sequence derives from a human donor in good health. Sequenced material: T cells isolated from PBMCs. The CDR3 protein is CASSSNNEQFF. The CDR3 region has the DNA TGTGCCAGCAGCTCTAACAATGAGCAGTTCTTC. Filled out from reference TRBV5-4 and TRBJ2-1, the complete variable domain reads ETGVTQSPTHLIKTRGQQVTLRCSSQSGHNTVSWYQQALGQGPQFIFQYYREEENGRGNFPPRFSGLQFPNYSSELNVNALELDDSALYLCASSSNNEQFFGPGTRLTVL.